The 14 T cell receptor beta chains reported below all come from one sample, sequenced in a study of blood T cells in healthy people across ages. The use of a sample-barcoded 5' primer and a J-beta primer mix characterized a second PCR of about 7 to 12 cycles. Each CDR3 protein is one row after TCRdb ran MiXCR on the 5' RACE reads. The data contain around 1.5 million distinct CDR3 sequences, about 35% of them seen just once; the ten biggest clones take up about 11%. Sample: blood. Receptors were obtained from a woman in her twenties or thirties in good health.

The chain couples TRBV20-1 to TRBJ1-1; D gene uncertain. The CDR3 length is 14 residues. Trimming took off 5 bases at V and 0 bases at J, with 13 bases between the two ends. Germline V gene sequence: CDR1 DFQATT, CDR2 SNEGSKA (reference sequence). In DNA form, the CDR3 reads TGCAGTGCTGGAGGAGGTGCGGTGAACACTGAAGCTTTCTTT. It is translated as CSAGGGAVNTEAFF.

This clonotype was recorded at least ten times. The gene calls are TRBV15 and TRBJ2-7; D remains unclear. CDR1 and CDR2 (germline): LNHNV, YYDKDF (reference sequence). The CDR3 sequence is 14 residues long. V lost 1 base to trimming and J lost 6 bases, with 13 bases between them. The CDR3 loop is CATSRARTGFEQYF. The DNA of the CDR3 is TGTGCCACCAGCAGAGCCCGGACGGGCTTCGAGCAGTACTTC.

This chain uses TRBV5-1 with TRBJ2-5; TRBD1 is a possible D gene (6 bases). The germline V gene has CDR1 SGHRS and CDR2 YFSETQ. Trimming removed 0 bases from V and 5 bases from J, with 11 bases in between. This CDR3 region has 14 residues. CDR3 in amino acids: CASSLATGPETQYF. The CDR3 DNA reads as TGCGCCAGCAGCTTGGCGACAGGTCCGGAGACCCAGTACTTC.

Only a few counts were recorded for this clonotype. The genes are TRBV12-3 or TRBV12-4 and TRBJ2-1; 7 positions match TRBD2. V dropped 4 bases and J dropped 7; count of bases not matched to a gene: 10. This CDR3 spans 15 amino acids. The CDR3 sequence: CASSSLARDFNEQFF. CDR3 sequence (DNA): TGTGCCAGCAGTTCACTAGCGAGAGATTTTAATGAGCAGTTCTTC.

J is TRBJ1-2 and V is TRBV7-9; 8 bases agree with TRBD1. Germline assignment: CDR1 SEHNR and CDR2 FQNEAQ (reference sequence). V was pared by 5 bases and J by 8 bases, with 7 bases of the junction left unmatched. The CDR3 sequence is 13 residues long. CDR3: CASSDQGARGYTF. The CDR3 DNA is TGTGCCAGCAGCGACCAGGGGGCGCGAGGCTACACCTTC.

This clonotype appeared many times. The rearrangement uses TRBV6-5 and TRBJ2-1, with 12 bases matching TRBD2. The CDR3 runs to 17 residues. Germline trimming cut 2 bases from V and 4 bases from J; bases unmatched to any gene: 6. Germline V lookup: CDR1 MNHEY, CDR2 SVGAGI. The DNA of the CDR3 is TGTGCCAGCAGTTACCCCGGACTAGCGGGGTCTTACAATGAGCAGTTCTTC. It is translated as CASSYPGLAGSYNEQFF.

The rearrangement joins TRBV20-1 to TRBJ2-7, with 15 bases that match TRBD2. This CDR3 region has 17 residues. The trim removed 4 bases at V and 12 bases at J, leaving 19 bases unmatched. Germline CDR1 and CDR2: DFQATT and SNEGSKA (reference sequence). The CDR3 DNA is TGCAGTGCTATACCCGGGACTAGCGGGGGGAAAACTGGGACCCTGTACTTC. Translated: CSAIPGTSGGKTGTLYF.

The J gene is TRBJ1-2, the V gene TRBV20-1, with 8 bases that match TRBD1. This CDR3 has 14 residues. V trimming: 0 bases; J trimming: 2 bases; junction bases outside the gene matches: 2. Germline CDR1 is DFQATT and CDR2 is SNEGSKA (reference sequence). The CDR3 coding sequence is TGCAGTGCTAGAGATCACAGGGGGAACTATGGCTACACCTTC. It translates to CSARDHRGNYGYTF.

Comment on this clonotype: One end of the junction fails to match germline, which may point to a read error. The genes are TRBV7-2 and TRBJ2-6, with D possibly being TRBD2 (6 bases). Germline CDR1 and CDR2: SGHTA and FQGNSA. The CDR3 covers 18 residues. In DNA, the CDR3 is TGCGCCAGCAGCTTAGCGGTGGGGGAGGCGCGTGGGGCCAACGTCCTGACTTTC. Its translation is CASSLAVGEARGANVLTF.

This clonotype has only a few counts. The rearrangement joins TRBV6-2 or TRBV6-3 to TRBJ2-4; D may be TRBD1 (5 bases). This CDR3 region has 18 residues. Trimming left V 5 bases short and J 0 bases short, with 20 bases between. Germline CDR1 is MNHEY and CDR2 is SVGEGT. The CDR3 region has the DNA TGTGCCAGCAGTGGCCAGACAGAGCGATTCCTAGCCAAAAACATTCAGTACTTC. Translated: CASSGQTERFLAKNIQYF.

The chain uses TRBV7-8 and TRBJ2-1; 14 positions match TRBD2. Per germline, CDR1 SGHVS and CDR2 FQNEAQ. This CDR3 region has 15 residues. Germline trimming cut 5 bases from V and 8 bases from J; bases unmatched to any gene: 5. CDR3 region: CASSRRLAGGDEQFF. The CDR3 DNA follows: TGTGCCAGCAGCCGCCGACTAGCGGGGGGGGATGAGCAGTTCTTC.

The V and J genes are TRBV27 and TRBJ2-7; 7 nucleotides match TRBD1. This CDR3 contains 14 residues. Per germline, CDR1 MNHEY and CDR2 SMNVEV (reference sequence). Trimming removed 2 bases from V and 3 bases from J; junction bases left unmatched: 4. CDR3 in DNA: TGTGCCAGCAGTTTAAAGAGACAGGGCTACGAGCAGTACTTC. It encodes CASSLKRQGYEQYF.

This clonotype was found once. The CDR3 nucleotides read TGCGCCAGCAGCCAAGTTGACAGGGGGAATCAGCCCCAGCATTTT. It yields the protein CASSQVDRGNQPQHF. The chain employs TRBV4-1 and TRBJ1-5; 9 bases are a match to TRBD1. CDR1 MGHRA and CDR2 YSYEKL come from the germline V gene. V gave up 1 base and J gave up 4 bases; unmatched junction bases: 2. This CDR3 spans 15 amino acids.

The V and J genes are TRBV7-9 and TRBJ2-1, with TRBD1 as a possible D gene (6 bases). Trimming removed 11 bases from V and 7 bases from J, with 15 bases in between. CDR3 length equals 12 residues. Per the germline V gene, CDR1 is SEHNR and CDR2 is FQNEAQ (reference sequence). CDR3 nucleotide sequence: TGTGCCTGGGGTGACAGGATGAATGAGCAGTTCTTC. This codes for CAWGDRMNEQFF.